The rows below give T cell receptor beta chains drawn from one sample of a study of blood T cell repertoires in COVID-19. Generated by immunoSEQ multiplex PCR, the TCRdb table keeps only in-frame clones and is missing some. The table includes over 150,000 clones, approximately 80% detected once. Input material: peripheral blood. All receptors come from a human donor in a cohort sampled during active COVID-19. Both conserved end residues are part of each CDR3. A D gene is named only where the DNA matches it firmly. Clone size is shown for a subset of rows, as once, few, many or a class of expanded clone.

V gene,clone size,D gene,J gene,CDR3 DNA,CDR3 protein
TRBV2,NA,NA,TRBJ2-1,TGTGCCAGCAGTGCCGGTGCCGGCGGGTACAATGAGCAGTTCTTC,CASSAGAGGYNEQFF
TRBV4-1,NA,TRBD2,TRBJ2-7,TGCGCCAGCAGCCCCCTAGGTAGCGGGAGGGCTTACGAGCAGTACTTC,CASSPLGSGRAYEQYF
TRBV11-2,NA,TRBD2,TRBJ2-5,TGTGCCAGCAGCTTAGATCTAACAGTGCTCGGACTAGCTGAGGAGACCCAGTACTTC,CASSLDLTVLGLAEETQYF
TRBV3-1/TRBV3-2,NA,TRBD1,TRBJ1-1,TGTGCCAGCAGCCAAGTGAGGCCTAGGGGGCGAATGTTGCGCACTGAAGCTTTCTTT,CASSQVRPRGRMLRTEAFF
TRBV7-2,NA,NA,TRBJ2-1,TGTGCCAGCAGCTTTGGTGGGTGGGCAACCTACAATGAGCAGTTCTTC,CASSFGGWATYNEQFF
TRBV28,NA,NA,TRBJ1-1,TGTGCCAGCAGTCTTCTATTCGCCTCGAACACTGAAGCTTTCTTT,CASSLLFASNTEAFF
TRBV15,NA,NA,TRBJ1-2,TGTGCCACCAGCAGAGATTTCGTCGAGGGAGGCTATGGCTACACCTTC,CATSRDFVEGGYGYTF
TRBV7-9,NA,NA,TRBJ1-2,TGTGCCAGCATGAGGGATTATGGCTACACCTTC,CASMRDYGYTF
TRBV5-1,NA,TRBD1,TRBJ2-2,TGCGCCAGCAGCTGGGGACAGGGCGGGGAGCTGTTTTTT,CASSWGQGGELFF
TRBV7-2,NA,NA,TRBJ1-1,TGTGCCAGCAGCTTAGACTTTACAGGGACTGAAGCTTTCTTT,CASSLDFTGTEAFF
TRBV6-4,NA,NA,TRBJ2-3,TGTGCCAGCAGTGTGAGAGACACAGATACGCAGTATTTT,CASSVRDTDTQYF
TRBV10-2,few,TRBD2,TRBJ2-2,TGCGCCAGCAGTGATATTAGCGGGAGGGCGGGCACCGGGGAGCTGTTTTTT,CASSDISGRAGTGELFF
TRBV9,NA,NA,TRBJ2-2,TGTGCCAGCAGCGAACACAGCGGGTGGGCCGAGGAGCTGTTTTTT,CASSEHSGWAEELFF
TRBV19,NA,NA,TRBJ1-1,TGTGCCAGTAGACAGGGACTGAACACTGAAGCTTTCTTT,CASRQGLNTEAFF
TRBV28,NA,TRBD1,TRBJ2-1,TGTGCCAGCAGTCTTAGGACAGGGGGCGATGAGCAGTTCTTC,CASSLRTGGDEQFF
TRBV5-5,NA,NA,TRBJ2-7,TGTGCCAGCAGATTTCTAGGGGACGAGCAGTACTTC,CASRFLGDEQYF
TRBV29-1,few,NA,TRBJ2-1,TGCAGCGTTATGGGAGAGGTCTACAATGAGCAGTTCTTC,CSVMGEVYNEQFF